One and the same sample provided the 27 T cell receptor beta chains below, sequenced in a study of human versus mouse CDR3 diversity and MHC coevolution. Only in-frame clones appear in the TCRdb table, and some are missing; sequencing was by immunoSEQ multiplex PCR. The sample shows around 59,000 clones, roughly 94% of them seen only once. Sequencing used naive CD4+ T cells from blood. Described subset: CD45RO-negative CD62L-positive naive CD4 T cells. The source is a person aged 55 to 70 in good health.

The chain carries TRBV12-5 and TRBJ1-5; 11 bases map to TRBD1. This CDR3 spans 15 amino acids. J was trimmed by 6 bases and V by 5 bases; bases with no gene match: 6. Germline V lookup: CDR1 LGHNT, CDR2 FRNRAP. The CDR3, as DNA: TGTGCTAGTGGTCTGGACAGGGGGCGCCTTCAGCCCCAGCATTTT. This gives the protein CASGLDRGRLQPQHF.

The rearrangement uses TRBV6-6 and TRBJ2-7, with 7 bases aligning to TRBD2. Trimming cost V 0 bases and J 3 bases; bases outside gene matches: 5. Germline-derived CDR1 and CDR2 are MNHNY and SVGAGI (reference sequence). The CDR3 has 15 residues. The CDR3 DNA reads TGTGCCAGCAGTTACTCTCGGGAGGAACTCTACGAGCAGTACTTC. It encodes CASSYSREELYEQYF.

CDR3 in amino acids: CASGTGYEQYF. The CDR3 bases are TGTGCCAGCGGGACTGGCTACGAGCAGTACTTC. The chain is built from TRBV2 and TRBJ2-7, with a tentative D call TRBD2 (6 bases). V gave up 8 bases and J gave up 3 bases, with 8 bases separating them. Germline loops: CDR1 SNHLY, CDR2 FYNNEI. The CDR3 length is 11 residues.

The chain recombines TRBV27 with TRBJ2-1, with 16 bases identical to TRBD2. CDR3 size: 16 residues. Trimming removed 6 bases from V and 7 bases from J; junction bases left unmatched: 6. Germline-derived CDR1 and CDR2 are MNHEY and SMNVEV (reference sequence). The CDR3 nucleotides are TGTGCCAGCAGGCGCCCGGGACTAGCGGGGGGGAATGAGCAGTTCTTC. Protein product: CASRRPGLAGGNEQFF.

V and J are TRBV5-1 and TRBJ2-1; 10 nucleotides align to TRBD2. The germline V gene encodes CDR1 SGHRS and CDR2 YFSETQ. The CDR3 is made up of 16 amino acids. Trimming at V came to 3 bases and at J to 1 base, leaving 4 bases not matched to a gene. The CDR3 spells CASSSAGGQSYNEQFF. CDR3 bases: TGCGCCAGCAGCTCAGCGGGGGGGCAATCCTACAATGAGCAGTTCTTC.

The chain combines TRBV7-9 with TRBJ2-5; D might be TRBD2 (6 bases). Germline-derived CDR1 and CDR2 are SEHNR and FQNEAQ (reference sequence). V lost 3 bases and J 7 bases, leaving 15 bases between the germline ends. The CDR3 spans 14 residues. The DNA for the CDR3 is TGTGCCAGCAGCTTTTCCGGAGGGGTCGGGACCCAGTACTTC. This encodes CASSFSGGVGTQYF.

The V call is TRBV11-2, the J call TRBJ2-2; D possibly corresponds to TRBD1 (6 bases). This CDR3 spans 16 amino acids. Trimming stripped 5 bases from V and 1 base from J, with 14 bases between. Germline CDR1 SGHAT, CDR2 FQNNGV. The CDR3: CASSPRAGVNTGELFF. CDR3 DNA: TGTGCCAGCAGCCCCCGCGCAGGGGTGAACACCGGGGAGCTGTTTTTT.

The V call is TRBV21-1, the J call TRBJ2-1; no DNA check was done on the table's D call, TRBD2. TRBV21-1 is deemed a pseudogene. The CDR3 loop spans 17 amino acids. CDR3 DNA sequence: TGTGCCAGCAGCAAAAGACCGGGACTAGCGGGACCTAATGAGCAGTTCTTC. Protein sequence: CASSKRPGLAGPNEQFF.

This clone has just one count. The chain uses TRBV6-1 and TRBJ2-3; 11 nucleotides agree with TRBD2. Germline V CDR1 and CDR2: MNHNS, SASEGT. Unmatched junction bases numbered 5, after V lost 3 bases and J lost 3 bases. This CDR3 region has 16 residues. The CDR3 DNA reads as TGTGCCAGCAGTGATACCTTAGCGGGAGGGACAGATACGCAGTATTTT. This codes for CASSDTLAGGTDTQYF.

The J gene is TRBJ2-1, the V gene TRBV5-1, with TRBD2 matching 12 bases. Germline V lookup: CDR1 SGHRS, CDR2 YFSETQ. The V gene end was trimmed by 3 bases and the J gene end by 6 bases; junction bases not matched to a gene: 10. This CDR3 has 17 residues. CDR3 loop: CASSSGESSGRANEQFF. The CDR3 bases are TGCGCCAGCAGCTCGGGGGAATCTAGCGGGAGGGCCAATGAGCAGTTCTTC. The full variable domain, in which reference TRBV5-1 and TRBJ2-1 provide the parts outside the CDR3, is KAGVTQTPRYLIKTRGQQVTLSCSPISGHRSVSWYQQTPGQGLQFLFEYFSETQRNKGNFPGRFSGRQFSNSRSEMNVSTLELGDSALYLCASSSGESSGRANEQFFGPGTRLTVL.

The V gene is TRBV23-1, the J gene TRBJ2-7; no firm D call. TRBV23-1 is an ORF; its function is uncertain. The CDR3 covers 17 residues. The V end was cut by 3 bases, the J end by 3 bases, with 21 bases between. For the CDR3, the DNA is TGCGCCAGCAGTCACCCTACTCCAGTGAGCGAACGCTACGAGCAGTACTTC. The encoded protein is CASSHPTPVSERYEQYF.

In its sample, this clone was seen once. V and J are TRBV18 and TRBJ1-2, with TRBD1 matching 9 bases. CDR3 length: 15 amino acids. Germline V gene data show CDR1 as KGHSH and CDR2 as LQKENI. The V segment lost 0 bases and the J segment 2 bases; nucleotides outside the gene matches: 1. The CDR3 loop reads CASSPPDRGNYGYTF. The CDR3 DNA reads TGTGCCAGCTCACCACCGGACAGGGGCAACTATGGCTACACCTTC.

A single count supports this clone. The chain uses TRBV7-2 and TRBJ2-7; 9 bases align to TRBD1. Losses at the gene ends were 5 bases for V and 3 bases for J; bases not matched to a gene: 8. This CDR3 has 15 amino acids. Looked up from germline, CDR1 is SGHTA and CDR2 is FQGNSA. The CDR3 DNA follows: TGTGCCAGCAGCGCGGACAGGGGAACTCTCTACGAGCAGTACTTC. Protein product: CASSADRGTLYEQYF.

The chain couples TRBV30 to TRBJ2-7; 10 positions agree with TRBD2. The length of the CDR3 is 13 residues. Germline values: CDR1 GTSNPN, CDR2 SVGIG (reference sequence). The V gene end was trimmed by 3 bases and the J gene end by 5 bases; junction bases not matched to a gene: 4. This CDR3 reads CAWRASGSHEQYF. CDR3 DNA: TGTGCCTGGAGGGCTAGCGGGAGTCACGAGCAGTACTTC.

This chain joins TRBV2 and TRBJ2-1; TRBD1 might be the D (5 bases). Trimming removed 3 bases at V and 0 bases at J, with 6 bases between. This CDR3 is built from 14 residues. Per the germline V gene, CDR1 is SNHLY and CDR2 is FYNNEI. The CDR3 here is CASSDRVSYNEQFF. The CDR3 region has the DNA TGTGCCAGCAGTGACAGGGTCTCCTACAATGAGCAGTTCTTC. The variable domain in full, with the rest retrieved from reference TRBV2 and TRBJ2-1, is EPEVTQTPSHQVTQMGQEVILRCVPISNHLYFYWYRQILGQKVEFLVSFYNNEISEKSEIFDDQFSVERPDGSNFTLKIRSTKLEDSAMYFCASSDRVSYNEQFFGPGTRLTVL.

This clone was seen only once. This chain links TRBV5-1 with TRBJ2-1, with 11 bases that match TRBD1. Per the germline V gene, CDR1 is SGHRS and CDR2 is YFSETQ. CDR3 length: 14 residues. Trimming removed 4 bases from V and 6 bases from J; junction bases left unmatched: 3. The CDR3 here is CASSLGTGGNEQFF. CDR3 in DNA: TGCGCCAGCAGCCTCGGGACAGGGGGCAATGAGCAGTTCTTC.

The table lists this clone with a few counts. V gene TRBV7-9 combines with J gene TRBJ1-4; D is unclear. CDR3 length equals 15 residues. V lost 4 bases and J lost 0, with 9 bases in between. Germline V gene lookup returns CDR1 SEHNR and CDR2 FQNEAQ (reference sequence). This CDR3 is CASSSFRTTNEKLFF. CDR3 in DNA: TGTGCCAGCAGCTCGTTCAGGACAACTAATGAAAAACTGTTTTTT.

This chain connects TRBV19 to TRBJ2-1; no reliable D call. The CDR3 extends over 13 amino acids. CDR1 LNHDA and CDR2 SQIVND come from the germline V gene (reference sequence). Trimming shortened V by 0 bases and J by 9 bases, and 9 bases separated the two germline ends. CDR3 DNA sequence: TGTGCCAGTAGTATAGAGTCGTTCAGTGAGCAGTTCTTC. It translates to CASSIESFSEQFF.

This chain links TRBV19 with TRBJ2-2; possibly TRBD1 for D (7 bases). This CDR3 comprises 14 residues. V dropped 4 bases and J dropped 7 bases, with 13 bases sitting between them. CDR1 is LNHDA and CDR2 is SQIVND in the germline V gene (reference sequence). CDR3 DNA: TGTGCCAGTAGTACCTCAGGGGGGATCGGGGAGCTGTTTTTT. This encodes CASSTSGGIGELFF.

This clone was seen a single time. The chain is built from TRBV7-3 and TRBJ1-1; TRBD1 matches at 7 bases. The CDR3 runs 15 residues. Germline V gives CDR1 SGHTA, CDR2 FQGTGA. Germline trimming cut 4 bases from V and 5 bases from J; bases unmatched to any gene: 10. The chain's CDR3 is CASSSLTGLGTEAFF. The CDR3, as DNA: TGTGCCAGCAGCTCGCTGACAGGGTTGGGAACTGAAGCTTTCTTT.

This chain connects TRBV29-1 to TRBJ2-5; TRBD1 might be the D (6 bases). Germline V gene lookup returns CDR1 SQVTM and CDR2 ANQGSEA. Trimming stripped 2 bases from V and 5 bases from J, with 9 bases between. The CDR3 has 12 residues. The CDR3 DNA sequence: TGCAGCGTTGAAAGGGGGACCGAGACCCAGTACTTC. This encodes CSVERGTETQYF.

J is TRBJ2-1 and V is TRBV7-6; possibly TRBD1 for D (6 bases). The CDR3 has 14 amino acids. Germline V gives CDR1 SGHVS, CDR2 FNYEAQ. V was trimmed by 3 bases and J by 8 bases, leaving 14 bases between them. The CDR3 nucleotides are TGTGCCAGCAGCTTGACCCTCCAGGGGCATGAGCAGTTCTTC. Translating it yields CASSLTLQGHEQFF.

The chain combines TRBV5-4 with TRBJ1-6, with D perhaps TRBD1 (5 bases). CDR1 and CDR2 (germline): SGHNT, YYREEE (reference sequence). The CDR3 sequence is 15 residues long. The V end was cut by 4 bases, the J end by 7 bases, with 15 bases between. This chain's CDR3 is CASSPTTARNSPLHF. The CDR3 nucleotides read TGTGCCAGCAGCCCAACGACAGCTCGAAATTCACCCCTCCACTTT. The full variable domain, completed using reference TRBV5-4 and TRBJ1-6, is ETGVTQSPTHLIKTRGQQVTLRCSSQSGHNTVSWYQQALGQGPQFIFQYYREEENGRGNFPPRFSGLQFPNYSSELNVNALELDDSALYLCASSPTTARNSPLHFGNGTRLTVT.

The gene calls are TRBV7-2 and TRBJ2-2; maybe TRBD2 (6 bases). The germline V gene encodes CDR1 SGHTA and CDR2 FQGNSA. V lost 2 bases to trimming and J lost 7 bases, with 11 bases between them. The CDR3 loop spans 14 amino acids. The CDR3 loop reads CASSLNGGGGELFF. The CDR3 DNA reads as TGTGCCAGCAGCTTAAATGGGGGAGGCGGGGAGCTGTTTTTT.

The V and J genes are TRBV5-5 and TRBJ2-6; TRBD1 agrees at 9 bases. The length of the CDR3 is 17 residues. The ends lost 4 bases at V and 2 bases at J; junction bases unmatched: 7. Germline V gene lookup returns CDR1 SGHKS and CDR2 YYEKEE (reference sequence). CDR3 protein: CASSPDRGMAGANVLTF. For the CDR3, the DNA is TGTGCCAGCAGCCCAGACAGGGGGATGGCTGGGGCCAACGTCCTGACTTTC. Together with reference TRBV5-5 and TRBJ2-6, the CDR3 gives the full variable domain: DAGVTQSPTHLIKTRGQQVTLRCSPISGHKSVSWYQQVLGQGPQFIFQYYEKEERGRGNFPDRFSARQFPNYSSELNVNALLLGDSALYLCASSPDRGMAGANVLTFGAGSRLTVL.

The chain recombines TRBV7-3 with TRBJ2-3; tentatively, D is TRBD1 (5 bases). CDR1 is SGHTA, CDR2 FQGTGA, per germline. The CDR3 loop spans 14 amino acids. Trimming stripped 5 bases from V and 5 bases from J, with 14 bases between. The DNA for the CDR3 is TGTGCCAGCAGCCTACATGGGGCCATAGATACGCAGTATTTT. Protein product: CASSLHGAIDTQYF.

J is TRBJ2-2 and V is TRBV5-1; D possibly corresponds to TRBD1 (6 bases). The CDR3 is made up of 15 amino acids. Germline V gene data show CDR1 as SGHRS and CDR2 as YFSETQ. The V end was cut by 4 bases, the J end by 2 bases, with 12 bases between. Here the CDR3 DNA reads TGCGCCAGCAGCCTGGGACACCAAAACACCGGGGAGCTGTTTTTT. Its protein is CASSLGHQNTGELFF.